What follows are 10 T cell receptor beta chains derived from one specimen sequenced in a study of technical replicates of blood from a few donors listed by TCRdb under 2017. The protocol used for the library was the immunoSEQ multiplex PCR assay. The immuneACCESS repertoire file appears here via TCRdb, limited to in-frame rearrangements. These files lack a portion of the clones; in checked studies, under half of the deficit traces to unresolved V genes, and the cause of the others is not known. In all, the sample holds about 100,000 clones, and around 95% of those were seen once. Of the sample, approximately 0.22% is held by the ten largest clones. The sequenced sample was T cells isolated from PBMCs. The receptors were gathered from a human donor in good health.

Only one count was recorded for this clone. The identical CDR3 is also encoded by other nucleotide sequences in the sample. For the CDR3, the DNA is TGTGCCAGCAGTCCGACAGGGCTCTACGAGCAGTACTTC. Protein: CASSPTGLYEQYF. V usage is TRBV27 and J usage is TRBJ2-7, with 7 bases that match TRBD1. CDR3 length: 13 residues. V shed 5 bases and J 3 bases; nucleotides not matched to a gene: 4. Germline CDR1 and CDR2: MNHEY and SMNVEV (reference sequence).

V usage is TRBV11-3 and J usage is TRBJ1-6, with TRBD1 matching 7 bases. The V segment lost 3 bases and the J segment 0 bases; nucleotides outside the gene matches: 5. The length of the CDR3 is 17 residues. Germline V CDR1 and CDR2: SGHNT, YENEEA. The CDR3 DNA reads as TGTGCCAGCAGCTTTGGGGACAGACTCTCCTATAATTCACCCCTCCACTTT. This translates into CASSFGDRLSYNSPLHF.

This clone has a single count. The V and J genes are TRBV9 and TRBJ2-7, with D possibly TRBD1 on 5 matching bases. The V gene lost 1 base and the J gene lost 1 base, with 12 bases spanning the gap. Germline values: CDR1 SGDLS, CDR2 YYNGEE. There are 15 residues in the CDR3. CDR3 amino acids: CASSVTGETSYEQYF. The CDR3 nucleotides are TGTGCCAGCAGCGTAACAGGAGAAACTTCCTACGAGCAGTACTTC. Together with reference TRBV9 and TRBJ2-7, the CDR3 gives the full variable domain: DSGVTQTPKHLITATGQRVTLRCSPRSGDLSVYWYQQSLDQGLQFLIQYYNGEERAKGNILERFSAQQFPDLHSELNLSSLELGDSALYFCASSVTGETSYEQYFGPGTRLTVT.

This clone was seen a few times. The rearrangement links TRBV29-1 to TRBJ1-1; 7 positions match TRBD1. The V gene end was trimmed by 0 bases and the J gene end by 3 bases; junction bases not matched to a gene: 4. CDR1 SQVTM and CDR2 ANQGSEA come from the germline V gene. The CDR3 sequence is 14 residues long. The CDR3 DNA reads TGCAGCGTTGAAGATTCAGGGGGTGACACTGAAGCTTTCTTT. Its protein product is CSVEDSGGDTEAFF.

V and J are TRBV6-1 and TRBJ2-3, with 7 bases that match TRBD1. J gave up 0 bases and V 2 bases, and 5 bases lay outside the gene matches. CDR3 size: 16 residues. Germline-derived CDR1 and CDR2 are MNHNS and SASEGT. For the CDR3, the DNA is TGTGCCAGCAGTGAACCAGGGGGTAGTAGCACAGATACGCAGTATTTT. It specifies CASSEPGGSSTDTQYF.

The rearrangement joins TRBV6-5 to TRBJ2-7; 7 bases match TRBD1. V lost 6 bases to trimming and J lost 3 bases; unmatched junction nucleotides: 8. CDR3 size: 14 residues. Looked up from germline, CDR1 is MNHEY and CDR2 is SVGAGI. This chain's CDR3 is CASSLDREYYEQYF. The CDR3 bases are TGTGCCAGCAGCCTCGACAGGGAGTACTACGAGCAGTACTTC.

This chain uses TRBV4-2 with TRBJ1-2, with D possibly being TRBD1 (6 bases). Germline CDR1 reads LGHNA; CDR2 reads YNFKEQ. This CDR3 has 16 amino acids. V dropped 5 bases and J dropped 3 bases, with 19 bases sitting between them. For the CDR3, the DNA is TGTGCCAGCAGCTTCAACCTACAGGGAGAGCACTATGGCTACACCTTC. Its translation: CASSFNLQGEHYGYTF.

This clone appeared a few times. The V call is TRBV14, the J call TRBJ1-1, with D hard to call. The V and J ends lost 0 bases and 3 bases respectively, with 11 bases between them. Germline lookup yields CDR1 SGHDN and CDR2 FVKESK. The length of the CDR3 is 15 residues. The CDR3 is CASSQEISVHTEAFF. The CDR3 coding sequence is TGTGCCAGCAGCCAAGAAATTAGCGTTCACACTGAAGCTTTCTTT.

This chain joins TRBV19 and TRBJ1-3; no firm D call. Trimming removed 5 bases from V and 0 bases from J, with 8 bases in between. This CDR3 region has 14 residues. The V gene's germline CDR1 is LNHDA and CDR2 SQIVND (reference sequence). The CDR3 bases are TGTGCCAGTAGTTTCGTCAGCTCTGGAAACACCATATATTTT. Encoded protein: CASSFVSSGNTIYF. The whole variable domain, remainder taken from reference TRBV19 and TRBJ1-3, is DGGITQSPKYLFRKEGQNVTLSCEQNLNHDAMYWYRQDPGQGLRLIYYSQIVNDFQKGDIAEGYSVSREKKESFPLTVTSAQKNPTAFYLCASSFVSSGNTIYFGEGSWLTVV.

The V call is TRBV28, the J call TRBJ2-3; a possible D gene is TRBD2 (7 bases). V lost 7 bases and J lost 6, with 23 bases in between. Germline CDR1 MDHEN, CDR2 SYDVKM. The CDR3 spans 16 residues. CDR3 DNA sequence: TGTGCCAGCAAGCTCTTGCAAGGGGGGGGCTGGGATACGCAGTATTTT. Protein product: CASKLLQGGGWDTQYF.